The next 26 T cell receptor beta chains were all read from a single sample in a study of identical twins. TCRdb independently ran MiXCR on the 5' RACE reads; one entry per CDR3 protein. The repertoire holds 350,000 to 600,000 distinct CDR3 sequences, approximately 14% seen once, with roughly 0.56% in the top ten. The sample was also linked to a second study, of yellow fever vaccine responses in identical twins.

The source material was CD4+ T cells sorted from blood. Receptors originate from a woman aged 18-29 years in good health.

This clonotype appeared a few times. The V gene is TRBV28, the J gene TRBJ2-2; 11 nucleotides align to TRBD2. Trimming cost V 7 bases and J 0 bases; bases outside gene matches: 4. In germline, CDR1 is MDHEN, CDR2 SYDVKM. The CDR3 covers 16 residues. CDR3 DNA sequence: TGTGCCAGCATAAATAGCGGGGGGGCGAACACCGGGGAGCTGTTTTTT. Its translation is CASINSGGANTGELFF.

This clonotype was observed a handful of times. This sequence joins TRBV2 and TRBJ1-2; D may be TRBD1 (5 bases). The germline V gene has CDR1 SNHLY and CDR2 FYNNEI. V was shortened by 4 bases and J by 1 base, with 7 bases between the two germline ends. The CDR3 is made up of 13 amino acids. The CDR3 is CASSGQSNYGYTF. CDR3 in DNA: TGTGCCAGCAGTGGACAGAGTAACTATGGCTACACCTTC.

This chain links TRBV3-1 with TRBJ1-1; TRBD1 is a possible D gene (5 bases). The CDR3 covers 15 residues. Germline V gene lookup returns CDR1 LGHDT and CDR2 YNNKEL (reference sequence). V lost 8 bases to trimming and J lost 3 bases, with 19 bases between them. The CDR3 DNA is TGTGCCAGCCGCAGCAAACCGGGGGGATACACTGAAGCTTTCTTT. Translation gives CASRSKPGGYTEAFF.

This clonotype has a count of ten or more. Here the CDR3 DNA reads TGTGCCAGCAGCCAGGCTACTGGAGGCGGAAATGAGCAGTTCTTC. Protein: CASSQATGGGNEQFF. This chain connects TRBV3-1 to TRBJ2-1; D perhaps matches TRBD2 (5 bases). Germline V gives CDR1 LGHDT, CDR2 YNNKEL (reference sequence). The V gene lost 3 bases and the J gene lost 7 bases, with 16 bases spanning the gap. The CDR3 runs 15 residues.

V and J are TRBV25-1 and TRBJ2-5, with D hard to call. The CDR3 contains 11 residues. V gave up 6 bases and J gave up 3 bases, with 5 bases separating them. The V gene's germline CDR1 is MGHDK and CDR2 SYGVNS. DNA for the CDR3: TGTGCCAGCAGGCTAAAAGAGACCCAGTACTTC. Its protein is CASRLKETQYF.

This clonotype has a handful of counts. The chain recombines TRBV25-1 with TRBJ2-5; tentatively, D is TRBD1 (5 bases). Trimming took 6 bases from V and 4 from J, leaving 12 bases between them. CDR3 length equals 13 residues. Looked up from germline, CDR1 is MGHDK and CDR2 is SYGVNS. CDR3 nucleotides: TGTGCCAGCAGGGGGCAGGGTACAGAGACCCAGTACTTC. This translates into CASRGQGTETQYF.

V and J are TRBV6-5 and TRBJ1-2; D is unclear. Germline lookup yields CDR1 MNHEY and CDR2 SVGAGI. The CDR3 has 14 amino acids. Trimming took 0 bases from V and 4 from J, leaving 9 bases between them. The CDR3 DNA reads as TGTGCCAGCAGTTACTCGGGCAGGAGCTATGGCTACACCTTC. Translated, it gives CASSYSGRSYGYTF.

This clonotype was recorded a few times. The V gene is TRBV30, the J gene TRBJ2-2; 7 nucleotides align to TRBD2. The CDR3 contains 14 residues. Germline V gene sequence: CDR1 GTSNPN, CDR2 SVGIG (reference sequence). J was trimmed by 8 bases and V by 2 bases; bases with no gene match: 8. CDR3 DNA sequence: TGTGCCTGGAGTACCGGGGGGTGGGGTGGGGAGCTGTTTTTT. It encodes CAWSTGGWGGELFF.

This clonotype was counted between two and nine times. The chain employs TRBV29-1 and TRBJ1-1, with TRBD1 as a possible D gene (5 bases). In germline, CDR1 is SQVTM, CDR2 ANQGSEA. The V gene lost 1 base and the J gene lost 4 bases, with 10 bases spanning the gap. The length of the CDR3 is 13 residues. The CDR3 region is CSVEVMGGTEAFF. DNA of the CDR3: TGCAGCGTTGAAGTGATGGGGGGCACTGAAGCTTTCTTT.

The rearrangement uses TRBV7-9 and TRBJ2-1; 8 bases align to TRBD2. The V gene's germline CDR1 is SEHNR and CDR2 FQNEAQ (reference sequence). Unmatched junction bases numbered 4, after V lost 3 bases and J lost 6 bases. The CDR3 is 14 amino acids. CDR3 coding DNA: TGTGCCAGCAGCTTCGGGGGGGCCGGCAATGAGCAGTTCTTC. This sequence encodes CASSFGGAGNEQFF. The full variable domain, with the rest looked up from reference TRBV7-9 and TRBJ2-1, is DTGVSQNPRHKITKRGQNVTFRCDPISEHNRLYWYRQTLGQGPEFLTYFQNEAQLEKSRLLSDRFSAERPKGSFSTLEIQRTEQGDSAMYLCASSFGGAGNEQFFGPGTRLTVL.

The gene calls are TRBV6-2 or TRBV6-3 and TRBJ2-3, with 7 bases aligning to TRBD2. This CDR3 contains 12 residues. From germline, CDR1 is MNHEY and CDR2 SVGEGT. Germline trimming cut 6 bases from V and 14 bases from J; bases unmatched to any gene: 11. In DNA form, the CDR3 reads TGTGCCAGCAGCTTCGGACTAGTGTCCCGGTATTTT. Translated: CASSFGLVSRYF.

The CDR3 DNA reads TGTGCCAGCAGTTTAGGCAGGGCCGACTATAATTCACCCCTCCACTTT. Encoded protein: CASSLGRADYNSPLHF. The chain carries TRBV27 and TRBJ1-6; maybe TRBD1 (5 bases). V lost 2 bases and J lost 3, with 11 bases in between. The CDR3 has 16 amino acids. Germline loops: CDR1 MNHEY, CDR2 SMNVEV (reference sequence).

This clonotype was counted a few times. V gene TRBV7-9 combines with J gene TRBJ1-5, with D unclear. The CDR3 has 14 amino acids. Germline CDR1 is SEHNR and CDR2 is FQNEAQ (reference sequence). The ends were cut back, 2 bases at V and 2 bases at J, with 7 bases in the middle. The CDR3 region has the DNA TGTGCCAGCAGCTTATCCTCGGGCAATCAGCCCCAGCATTTT. Protein: CASSLSSGNQPQHF.

This clonotype was observed a handful of times. This chain joins TRBV4-1 and TRBJ1-1; 9 positions match TRBD1. The CDR3 length is 14 residues. The trim removed 1 base at V and 5 bases at J, leaving 2 bases unmatched. Germline CDR1 MGHRA, CDR2 YSYEKL. CDR3 in amino acids: CASSQGDRETEAFF. CDR3 bases: TGCGCCAGCAGCCAAGGGGACAGGGAAACTGAAGCTTTCTTT.

The count of this clonotype is one. The chain combines TRBV7-3 with TRBJ2-1, with TRBD2 as a possible D gene (5 bases). Per germline, CDR1 SGHTA and CDR2 FQGTGA. The CDR3 spans 14 residues. Trimming pared 3 bases from V and 6 bases from J, leaving 12 bases between. The CDR3 loop is CASSLTTDSNEQFF. CDR3 bases: TGTGCCAGCAGCTTGACTACCGATAGCAATGAGCAGTTCTTC.

V and J are TRBV11-3 and TRBJ2-3, with 7 bases fitting TRBD2. The CDR3 consists of 13 residues. Trimming took 6 bases from V and 5 from J; bases not matched to a gene: 5. Germline V CDR1 and CDR2: SGHNT, YENEEA. The CDR3 here is CASSHLAEDTQYF. The CDR3 nucleotides read TGTGCCAGCAGTCATCTAGCGGAAGATACGCAGTATTTT.

The chain employs TRBV12-5 and TRBJ2-7; D gene ambiguous. Trimming removed 3 bases at V and 7 bases at J, with 10 bases between. Germline loops: CDR1 LGHNT, CDR2 FRNRAP. This CDR3 is 12 amino acids long. CDR3 DNA: TGTGCTAGTGGTTTTTGTTTAAGGGAGCAGTACTTC. Translation: CASGFCLREQYF.

This clonotype has only a few counts. This chain joins TRBV12-3 or TRBV12-4 and TRBJ2-3, with TRBD2 matching over 11 bases. The CDR3 contains 16 residues. V gave up 4 bases and J gave up 6 bases; unmatched junction bases: 9. The CDR3 DNA follows: TGTGCCAGCAGTTCCCTAGCGGGGGGCCTTTTGGATACGCAGTATTTT. Protein: CASSSLAGGLLDTQYF.

This rearrangement joins TRBV20-1 to TRBJ2-3; 8 positions match TRBD2. V was clipped by 6 bases and J by 8 bases; unmatched bases: 4. CDR3 length equals 11 residues. Looked up from germline, CDR1 is DFQATT and CDR2 is SNEGSKA (reference sequence). The CDR3 is CSAPRGGTQYF. CDR3 nucleotides: TGCAGTGCCCCCCGGGGGGGTACGCAGTATTTT.

This clonotype occurred a few times. The chain combines TRBV18 with TRBJ2-1; D unresolved. The CDR3 length is 15 residues. Trimming left V 2 bases short and J 4 bases short, with 12 bases between. Germline V lookup: CDR1 KGHSH, CDR2 LQKENI. The CDR3 nucleotides read TGTGCCAGCTCACCAGGCGAGGCCTATTACAATGAGCAGTTCTTC. It codes for CASSPGEAYYNEQFF. The whole variable domain, remainder taken from reference TRBV18 and TRBJ2-1, is NAGVMQNPRHLVRRRGQEARLRCSPMKGHSHVYWYRQLPEEGLKFMVYLQKENIIDESGMPKERFSAEFPKEGPSILRIQQVVRGDSAAYFCASSPGEAYYNEQFFGPGTRLTVL.

The V and J genes are TRBV20-1 and TRBJ1-5; 10 bases align to TRBD1. The CDR3 is 13 residues long. The V and J ends lost 6 bases and 6 bases, in that order; junction bases with no gene match: 5. Germline V lookup: CDR1 DFQATT, CDR2 SNEGSKA (reference sequence). CDR3 loop: CSASTGGGQPQHF. The CDR3 bases are TGCAGTGCCTCGACAGGGGGCGGTCAGCCCCAGCATTTT.

This rearrangement joins TRBV3-1 to TRBJ2-7; 16 nucleotides align to TRBD2. The CDR3 extends over 15 amino acids. Trimming removed 8 bases from V and 2 bases from J; junction bases left unmatched: 3. Germline assignment: CDR1 LGHDT and CDR2 YNNKEL (reference sequence). The CDR3 spells CASGTSGGAPYEQYF. The DNA for the CDR3 is TGTGCCAGCGGGACTAGCGGGGGGGCCCCCTACGAGCAGTACTTC.

The chain combines TRBV28 with TRBJ2-7; D may be TRBD1 (5 bases). Germline V lookup: CDR1 MDHEN, CDR2 SYDVKM. The CDR3 has 12 residues. Trimming cost V 3 bases and J 7 bases, with 10 bases left between them. CDR3: CASSFRQGEQYF. The CDR3 DNA reads as TGTGCCAGCAGTTTCCGCCAGGGTGAGCAGTACTTC.

CDR3 in DNA: TGTGCCACCAGAGGGGCTTTTAGCGGTGTTTTGGATACGCAGTATTTT. Translation: CATRGAFSGVLDTQYF. The chain links TRBV10-3 to TRBJ2-3; D might be TRBD2 (6 bases). V lost 10 bases, J lost 6 bases, and 26 bases lay in between. Germline loops: CDR1 ENHRY, CDR2 SYGVKD. The CDR3 contains 16 residues.

This chain links TRBV28 with TRBJ2-1, with 7 bases aligning to TRBD1. The germline CDR1 and CDR2 sequences are MDHEN and SYDVKM. This CDR3 has 13 residues. V lost 5 bases, J lost 8 bases, and 6 bases stayed unmatched. CDR3 sequence: CASSADRSDEQFF. The CDR3 nucleotides read TGTGCCAGCAGTGCGGACAGGTCCGATGAGCAGTTCTTC.

A few counts support this clonotype. The J gene is TRBJ2-3, the V gene TRBV28; perhaps TRBD1 as D (6 bases). Trimming cost V 5 bases and J 3 bases, with 15 bases left between them. The germline V gene has CDR1 MDHEN and CDR2 SYDVKM. The CDR3 is made up of 15 amino acids. Written as DNA, the CDR3 is TGTGCCAGCAGTCCTTGGGTGGGGGCAACAGATACGCAGTATTTT. Its protein product is CASSPWVGATDTQYF. The full variable domain, its missing parts supplied by reference TRBV28 and TRBJ2-3, is DVKVTQSSRYLVKRTGEKVFLECVQDMDHENMFWYRQDPGLGLRLIYFSYDVKMKEKGDIPEGYSVSREKKERFSLILESASTNQTSMYLCASSPWVGATDTQYFGPGTRLTVL.